The 31 T cell receptor beta chains below come from one sample, sequenced in a study of T cells after somatic rescue of genetic block (TCRdb year 2020). The library relied on the immunoSEQ multiplex PCR assay. TCRdb retrieved this table from immuneACCESS and kept in-frame rearrangements only. Not all clones are present; in checked studies, unresolved V genes account for under half, and no reason is known for the remainder. The table for this sample lists approximately 78,000 clones; approximately 90% of them were counted only once. Jointly, the top ten make up around 2.8% of the sample. Input material: peripheral blood mononuclear cells (PBMCs). The origin of the receptors is a man aged 25-45 years.

The gene calls are TRBV5-4 and TRBJ2-3; D possibly corresponds to TRBD2 (6 bases). The CDR3 is made up of 15 amino acids. V was clipped by 0 bases and J by 2 bases, with 10 bases between them. The germline V gene encodes CDR1 SGHNT and CDR2 YYREEE (reference sequence). Here the CDR3 DNA reads TGTGCCAGCAGCTTGGCGGCTAGCGCCACAGATACGCAGTATTTT. Its protein is CASSLAASATDTQYF.

J is TRBJ1-2 and V is TRBV19, with unresolved D. The CDR3 length is 14 residues. V was clipped by 6 bases and J by 4 bases, with 15 bases between them. CDR1 is LNHDA and CDR2 is SQIVND in the germline V gene (reference sequence). CDR3 region: CASSLASGTYGYTF. DNA for the CDR3: TGTGCCAGTAGCCTGGCTAGCGGTACCTATGGCTACACCTTC.

The genes are TRBV18 and TRBJ2-2; 10 positions agree with TRBD1. CDR1 and CDR2 (germline): KGHSH, LQKENI. This CDR3 contains 17 residues. Trimming took 3 bases from V and 1 from J; bases not matched to a gene: 5. The chain's CDR3 is CASSPRGQGVNTGELFF. Written as DNA, the CDR3 is TGTGCCAGCTCACCGAGAGGACAGGGGGTGAACACCGGGGAGCTGTTTTTT.

The table lists this clone with a count of one. This rearrangement joins TRBV15 to TRBJ2-1, with 8 positions matching TRBD2. Germline V gene data show CDR1 as LNHNV and CDR2 as YYDKDF (reference sequence). Unmatched junction bases numbered 5, after V lost 5 bases and J lost 8 bases. This CDR3 has 13 amino acids. CDR3 in amino acids: CATSPGGTHEQFF. CDR3 DNA: TGTGCCACCAGCCCGGGGGGGACACATGAGCAGTTCTTC. The complete variable domain, with remaining parts taken from reference TRBV15 and TRBJ2-1, reads DAMVIQNPRYQVTQFGKPVTLSCSQTLNHNVMYWYQQKSSQAPKLLFHYYDKDFNNEADTPDNFQSRRPNTSFCFLDIRSPGLGDTAMYLCATSPGGTHEQFFGPGTRLTVL.

The chain combines TRBV4-1 with TRBJ2-3; maybe TRBD2 (7 bases). Trimming removed 0 bases at V and 5 bases at J, with 27 bases between. CDR3 length: 20 residues. From germline, CDR1 is MGHRA and CDR2 YSYEKL. CDR3 protein: CASSQDVPPGEGGPGDTQYF. Here the CDR3 DNA reads TGCGCCAGCAGCCAAGATGTCCCCCCGGGGGAGGGGGGGCCCGGAGATACGCAGTATTTT.

This CDR3 is CASSQALWDAAYEQYF. CDR3 DNA: TGCGCCAGCAGCCAAGCCCTGTGGGACGCAGCCTACGAGCAGTACTTC. The chain has TRBV4-3 and TRBJ2-7; either TRBD1 or TRBD2 may supply D (5 bases each). V was pared by 1 base and J by 2 bases, with 15 bases between. This CDR3 has 16 amino acids. Germline CDR1 and CDR2: LGHNA and YSLEER.

The CDR3 coding sequence is TGTGCCAGCAGTGAAGAATCGGGGTGGACAGGACCCTACAATGAGCAGTTCTTC. Translated: CASSEESGWTGPYNEQFF. This rearrangement joins TRBV6-1 to TRBJ2-1; 7 nucleotides match TRBD1. Germline trimming cut 1 base from V and 2 bases from J; bases unmatched to any gene: 11. The CDR3 is made up of 18 amino acids. CDR1 and CDR2 (germline): MNHNS, SASEGT.

The chain links TRBV18 to TRBJ2-7, with 7 bases that match TRBD1. In germline, CDR1 is KGHSH, CDR2 LQKENI. The CDR3 length is 15 residues. V shed 2 bases and J 2 bases; nucleotides not matched to a gene: 6. CDR3 region: CASSPFIQGAYEQYF. In DNA, the CDR3 is TGTGCCAGCTCACCATTTATTCAGGGGGCCTACGAGCAGTACTTC. The full variable domain, with the rest looked up from reference TRBV18 and TRBJ2-7, is NAGVMQNPRHLVRRRGQEARLRCSPMKGHSHVYWYRQLPEEGLKFMVYLQKENIIDESGMPKERFSAEFPKEGPSILRIQQVVRGDSAAYFCASSPFIQGAYEQYFGPGTRLTVT.

This sequence joins TRBV2 and TRBJ1-5; D uncertain. This CDR3 spans 13 amino acids. Germline CDR1 SNHLY, CDR2 FYNNEI. V dropped 6 bases and J dropped 8 bases, with 14 bases sitting between them. The DNA for the CDR3 is TGTGCCAGCAGCCCTCGGGGTGGGGAGCCCCAGCATTTT. It is translated as CASSPRGGEPQHF. Full variable domain (missing parts from reference TRBV2 and TRBJ1-5): EPEVTQTPSHQVTQMGQEVILRCVPISNHLYFYWYRQILGQKVEFLVSFYNNEISEKSEIFDDQFSVERPDGSNFTLKIRSTKLEDSAMYFCASSPRGGEPQHFGDGTRLSIL.

This chain connects TRBV6-1 to TRBJ2-2, with 8 positions matching TRBD2. Germline CDR1 and CDR2: MNHNS and SASEGT. The CDR3 runs 16 residues. The V segment lost 1 base and the J segment 3 bases; nucleotides outside the gene matches: 4. CDR3 residues: CASSEGRLAYTGELFF. The CDR3 region has the DNA TGTGCCAGCAGTGAAGGAAGACTAGCGTACACCGGGGAGCTGTTTTTT.

This chain uses TRBV5-6 with TRBJ1-3; TRBD1 is a possible D gene (5 bases). The germline CDR1 and CDR2 sequences are SGHDT and YYEEEE. V was shortened by 3 bases and J by 3 bases, with 13 bases between the two germline ends. This CDR3 is 15 amino acids long. CDR3 bases: TGTGCCAGCAGCTCATCTCAGGGTCTTGGAAACACCATATATTTT. This translates into CASSSSQGLGNTIYF. The full variable domain, with the rest looked up from reference TRBV5-6 and TRBJ1-3, is DAGVTQSPTHLIKTRGQQVTLRCSPKSGHDTVSWYQQALGQGPQFIFQYYEEEERQRGNFPDRFSGHQFPNYSSELNVNALLLGDSALYLCASSSSQGLGNTIYFGEGSWLTVV.

V and J are TRBV18 and TRBJ2-1; the D call may be TRBD1 or TRBD2 (7 bases each). The germline V and J ends were trimmed by 3 bases and 6 bases, with 15 bases remaining between them. Germline-derived CDR1 and CDR2 are KGHSH and LQKENI. The CDR3 loop spans 15 amino acids. Written as DNA, the CDR3 is TGTGCCAGCTCACCCCAGGGGGGGGCCATCAATGAGCAGTTCTTC. This sequence encodes CASSPQGGAINEQFF.

CDR3 protein: CASSPEDQGEDEQYF. As DNA, the CDR3 is TGTGCCAGCAGCCCTGAGGATCAGGGGGAGGACGAGCAGTACTTC. J is TRBJ2-7 and V is TRBV4-2, with D tentatively TRBD1 (7 bases). Trimming removed 4 bases from V and 5 bases from J, with 18 bases in between. The CDR3 sequence is 15 residues long. Germline V gene sequence: CDR1 LGHNA, CDR2 YNFKEQ.

This clone showed up just once. This chain uses TRBV13 with TRBJ1-3, with TRBD1 as a possible D gene (5 bases). The ends were cut back, 2 bases at V and 0 bases at J, with 8 bases in the middle. The CDR3 is 15 amino acids. CDR1 is PRHDT and CDR2 is FYEKMQ in the germline V gene (reference sequence). CDR3 loop: CASSLLGDSGNTIYF. Written as DNA, the CDR3 is TGTGCCAGCAGCTTATTAGGGGACTCTGGAAACACCATATATTTT.

CDR3 nucleotide sequence: TGTGCCAGCAGTGAAGGGGCAGCCCTTAGCACAGATACGCAGTATTTT. Amino acids: CASSEGAALSTDTQYF. The V and J genes are TRBV2 and TRBJ2-3; no clear D. Trimming left V 1 base short and J 0 bases short, with 11 bases between. CDR1 and CDR2 from the germline V gene are SNHLY and FYNNEI. The CDR3 is made up of 16 amino acids.

Only a few counts were recorded for this clone. The chain couples TRBV10-2 to TRBJ2-5, with TRBD1 matching 10 bases. The CDR3 runs 15 residues. The V gene end was trimmed by 3 bases and the J gene end by 1 base; junction bases not matched to a gene: 2. CDR1 is WSHSY and CDR2 is SAAADI in the germline V gene. The CDR3 DNA reads TGCGCCAGCAGTGATGACAGGGGGCGCCAAGAGACCCAGTACTTC. Translating it yields CASSDDRGRQETQYF.

J is TRBJ2-7 and V is TRBV4-1; D is undetermined. CDR1 is MGHRA and CDR2 is YSYEKL in the germline V gene. CDR3 length: 15 residues. The V end lost 1 base, the J end lost 2 bases, and 12 bases lay between the germline ends. The CDR3: CASSQGGGRTYEQYF. The CDR3 DNA is TGCGCCAGCAGCCAAGGCGGCGGCCGAACCTACGAGCAGTACTTC.

This chain connects TRBV6-1 to TRBJ2-3; D ambiguous. The CDR3 consists of 15 residues. Trimming removed 1 base from V and 3 bases from J, with 11 bases in between. Germline CDR1 MNHNS, CDR2 SASEGT. CDR3 DNA sequence: TGTGCCAGCAGTGAAGGGGATCGGGTAACAGATACGCAGTATTTT. Translating it yields CASSEGDRVTDTQYF.

This chain connects TRBV15 to TRBJ2-5, with 8 bases aligning to TRBD1. The CDR3 covers 18 residues. Germline loops: CDR1 LNHNV, CDR2 YYDKDF (reference sequence). The V gene end was trimmed by 2 bases and the J gene end by 0 bases; junction bases not matched to a gene: 11. The CDR3 coding sequence is TGTGCCACCAGCAGATCGGAAGGGACAGGACCGTACCAAGAGACCCAGTACTTC. Translating it yields CATSRSEGTGPYQETQYF.

The rearrangement joins TRBV7-2 to TRBJ2-1; 8 nucleotides align to TRBD2. Losses at the gene ends were 5 bases for V and 6 bases for J; bases not matched to a gene: 9. This CDR3 comprises 15 residues. The V gene's germline CDR1 is SGHTA and CDR2 FQGNSA. Written as DNA, the CDR3 is TGTGCCAGCAGCCAAAGCGGGGGAAGGGGCAATGAGCAGTTCTTC. Amino acids: CASSQSGGRGNEQFF.

This clone occurred a few times. V gene TRBV4-2 combines with J gene TRBJ1-4; D possibly corresponds to TRBD1 (5 bases). The germline gives CDR1 LGHNA, CDR2 YNFKEQ. V was clipped by 0 bases and J by 3 bases, with 14 bases between them. The CDR3 contains 17 residues. The CDR3 region is CASSQDLPGTANEKLFF. CDR3 nucleotides: TGTGCCAGCAGCCAAGATCTTCCCGGGACGGCTAATGAAAAACTGTTTTTT.

The chain links TRBV5-4 to TRBJ1-3, with D possibly being TRBD1 (6 bases). The CDR3 runs 16 residues. Trimming took 4 bases from V and 0 from J, leaving 14 bases between them. Germline lookup yields CDR1 SGHNT and CDR2 YYREEE (reference sequence). The CDR3 sequence is CASSKPQGDSGNTIYF. The CDR3 bases are TGTGCCAGCAGCAAGCCACAGGGTGACTCTGGAAACACCATATATTTT.

The J gene is TRBJ2-1, the V gene TRBV5-1, with D maybe TRBD2 (6 bases). The CDR3 is 15 residues long. Looked up from germline, CDR1 is SGHRS and CDR2 is YFSETQ. The V gene lost 4 bases and the J gene lost 5 bases, with 16 bases spanning the gap. CDR3 protein: CASSAAPGTHNEQFF. The DNA for the CDR3 is TGCGCCAGCAGCGCGGCTCCCGGGACTCACAATGAGCAGTTCTTC.

V gene TRBV18 combines with J gene TRBJ1-1; a weak D match, TRBD1 (5 bases). The CDR3 extends over 14 amino acids. Germline V lookup: CDR1 KGHSH, CDR2 LQKENI. Deletions cut 5 bases from V and 0 bases from J, with 10 bases between. The CDR3 nucleotides read TGTGCCAGCTCAACTGACAGCATGAACACTGAAGCTTTCTTT. Amino acids: CASSTDSMNTEAFF.

This chain uses TRBV28 with TRBJ2-7; D is undetermined. This CDR3 is 13 amino acids long. The V end lost 3 bases, the J end lost 1 base, and 7 bases lay between the germline ends. Germline V gene lookup returns CDR1 MDHEN and CDR2 SYDVKM. CDR3 loop: CASSFQVSYEQYF. In DNA form, the CDR3 reads TGTGCCAGCAGTTTCCAGGTTTCCTACGAGCAGTACTTC.

The CDR3 region has the DNA TGCGCCATCGCCTCCGGGCTAGCGGGCCCCTACGAGCAGTACTTC. Translated: CAIASGLAGPYEQYF. The V gene is TRBV10-2, the J gene TRBJ2-7; TRBD2 matches 8 bases. The CDR3 loop spans 15 amino acids. Germline V gene data show CDR1 as WSHSY and CDR2 as SAAADI. V shed 10 bases, J shed 2 bases, and the junction held 13 bases outside the gene matches.

The chain links TRBV2 to TRBJ2-6, with D perhaps TRBD1 (6 bases). The CDR3 is 17 amino acids. Per the germline V gene, CDR1 is SNHLY and CDR2 is FYNNEI. Between the trimmed V and J ends, which lost 2 bases and 0 bases, there was a span of 11 bases. CDR3 sequence (DNA): TGTGCCAGCAGTGAACCAGGGGTCCCCTCTGGGGCCAACGTCCTGACTTTC. As protein: CASSEPGVPSGANVLTF.

The chain employs TRBV4-2 and TRBJ2-7; 7 positions match TRBD1. Germline lookup yields CDR1 LGHNA and CDR2 YNFKEQ. Trimming removed 1 base from V and 0 bases from J; junction bases left unmatched: 3. The CDR3 has 15 residues. CDR3 sequence reads: CASSQGDSSSYEQYF. The CDR3 nucleotides read TGTGCCAGCAGCCAAGGGGACAGTAGCTCCTACGAGCAGTACTTC.

V gene TRBV2 combines with J gene TRBJ2-1; 9 nucleotides match TRBD1. This CDR3 has 14 amino acids. Unmatched junction bases numbered 3, after V lost 7 bases and J lost 2 bases. Germline V gene data show CDR1 as SNHLY and CDR2 as FYNNEI. CDR3 DNA: TGTGCCAGCACCTGGACAGGGGCCTACAATGAGCAGTTCTTC. Its translation: CASTWTGAYNEQFF.

This clone was seen a single time. The chain is built from TRBV9 and TRBJ2-1; TRBD2 might be the D (6 bases). CDR3 length: 15 amino acids. CDR1 is SGDLS, CDR2 YYNGEE, per germline. V was shortened by 0 bases and J by 6 bases, with 13 bases between the two germline ends. This CDR3 reads CASSVGRGKSNEQFF. The CDR3 bases are TGTGCCAGCAGCGTAGGGAGGGGAAAGAGCAATGAGCAGTTCTTC.

This sequence joins TRBV5-1 and TRBJ2-1; 12 bases map to TRBD2. The CDR3 is 15 amino acids. CDR1 and CDR2 (germline): SGHRS, YFSETQ. V shed 4 bases, J shed 14 bases, and the junction held 13 bases outside the gene matches. The DNA of the CDR3 is TGCGCCAGCAGCCCGGCTAGCGGGAGGGACGTGGGGGAGTTCTTC. It encodes CASSPASGRDVGEFF.